This T cell receptor (beta chain) was identified during a study of blood T cell repertoires in COVID-19. About the research overall: From the United States, Italy and Spain came samples of acute and convalescent COVID-19. From T cells, B-cell-depleted T cells, or PBMCs came the material, which was cDNA or gDNA.

Trimming pared 5 bases from V and 4 bases from J, leaving 9 bases between. The CDR3 length is 13 residues. Germline CDR1 MNHEY, CDR2 SVGEGT. Original analysis: Amplification with reference gene primers provided the estimates of nucleated cell counts. Here immunoSEQ multiplex PCR was the method, and the copy in TCRdb shows in-frame clones only, minus some. V, J and clone size were drawn from that table, and D and trimming were deduced from the DNA. Of 45,000 to 70,000 clones in the sample, over 80% were seen once. The sample consisted of peripheral blood. This sequence originates from a woman in her sixties or seventies with active or convalescent COVID-19. The chain is built from TRBV6-2 or TRBV6-3 and TRBJ1-3; possible D gene TRBD1, 5 bases. The CDR3 loop is CASSMDTGNTIYF. The CDR3 DNA is TGTGCCAGCAGTATGGACACCGGAAACACCATATATTTT.